This record concerns one T cell receptor (beta chain) sequence. Its antigen is not identified. These data originate in a study of T cell responses to AZD1222 COVID-19 vaccine. Study details: Timing groups of about 4 and about 12 weeks for second doses were pooled.

Whole-study results and caveats: Repertoires were obtained only post-peak T cell response. The span of vaccine-associated CD4 TCRs extended across spike, with dominance at 160-218 and 743-854.

Sequencing was performed with immunoSEQ multiplex PCR; in TCRdb, only in-frame clones are kept and a portion is missing. The sample lists 140,000 to 150,000 clones; 80% to 95% were seen once. The CDR3 totals 18 residues. Trimming took off 2 bases at V and 5 bases at J, with 24 bases between the two ends. Germline V gene sequence: CDR1 ENHRY, CDR2 SYGVKD. Source: peripheral blood, taken on day 0 of AZD1222 vaccination. J is TRBJ1-1 and V is TRBV10-3; a possible D gene is TRBD1 (5 bases). This sequence originates from an adult in good health. CDR3 in amino acids: CAISEPYPREGIRTEAFF. The CDR3 nucleotides read TGTGCCATCAGTGAGCCCTACCCGAGGGAGGGGATTCGAACTGAAGCTTTCTTT.